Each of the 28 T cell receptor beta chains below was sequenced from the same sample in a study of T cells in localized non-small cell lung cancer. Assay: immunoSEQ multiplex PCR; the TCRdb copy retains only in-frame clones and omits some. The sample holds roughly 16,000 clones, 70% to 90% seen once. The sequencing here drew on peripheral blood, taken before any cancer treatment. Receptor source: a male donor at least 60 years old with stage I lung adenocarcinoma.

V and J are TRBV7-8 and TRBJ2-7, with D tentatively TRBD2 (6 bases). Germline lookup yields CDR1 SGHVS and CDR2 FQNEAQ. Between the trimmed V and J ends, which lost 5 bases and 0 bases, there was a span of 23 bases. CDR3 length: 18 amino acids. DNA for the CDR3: TGTGCCAGCAGCCCCCGACAAGCGGGCCTCTCTTACTCCTACGAGCAGTACTTC. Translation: CASSPRQAGLSYSYEQYF.

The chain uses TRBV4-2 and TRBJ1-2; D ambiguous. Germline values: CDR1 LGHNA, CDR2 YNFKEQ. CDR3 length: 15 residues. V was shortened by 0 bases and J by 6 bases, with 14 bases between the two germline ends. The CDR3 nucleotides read TGTGCCAGCAGCCAAGATACCTCTAGGTTGGATGGCTACACCTTC. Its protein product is CASSQDTSRLDGYTF.

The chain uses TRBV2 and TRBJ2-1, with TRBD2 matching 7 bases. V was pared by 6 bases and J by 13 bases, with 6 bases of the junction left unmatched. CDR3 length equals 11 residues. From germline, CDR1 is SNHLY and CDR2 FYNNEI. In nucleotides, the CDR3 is TGTGCCAGCAGCTTAGGACTAGTTCAGTTCTTC. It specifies CASSLGLVQFF.

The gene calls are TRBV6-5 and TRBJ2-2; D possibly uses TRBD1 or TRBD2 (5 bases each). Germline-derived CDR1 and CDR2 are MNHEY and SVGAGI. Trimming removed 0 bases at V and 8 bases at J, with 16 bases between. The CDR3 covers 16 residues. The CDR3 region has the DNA TGTGCCAGCAGTTACTCTTTCACCGGGGCCGAAGGGGAGCTGTTTTTT. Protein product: CASSYSFTGAEGELFF.

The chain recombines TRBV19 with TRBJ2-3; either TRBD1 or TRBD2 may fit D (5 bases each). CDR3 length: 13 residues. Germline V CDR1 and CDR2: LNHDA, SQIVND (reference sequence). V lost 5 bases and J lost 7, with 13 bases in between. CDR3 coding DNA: TGTGCCAGTAGTCCCGAGGGGCGAAATACGCAGTATTTT. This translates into CASSPEGRNTQYF.

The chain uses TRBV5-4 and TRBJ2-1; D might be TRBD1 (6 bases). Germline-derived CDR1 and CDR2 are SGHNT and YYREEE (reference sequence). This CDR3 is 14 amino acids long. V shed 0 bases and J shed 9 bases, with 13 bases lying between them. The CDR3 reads CASSLGTGFREQFF. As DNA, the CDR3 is TGTGCCAGCAGCTTGGGTACAGGGTTCCGTGAGCAGTTCTTC.

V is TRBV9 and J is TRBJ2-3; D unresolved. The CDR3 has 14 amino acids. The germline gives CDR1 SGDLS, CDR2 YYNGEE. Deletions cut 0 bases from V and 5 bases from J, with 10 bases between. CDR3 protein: CASSVAGFKDTQYF. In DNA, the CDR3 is TGTGCCAGCAGCGTAGCTGGGTTTAAAGATACGCAGTATTTT. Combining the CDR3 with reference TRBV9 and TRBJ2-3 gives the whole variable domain DSGVTQTPKHLITATGQRVTLRCSPRSGDLSVYWYQQSLDQGLQFLIQYYNGEERAKGNILERFSAQQFPDLHSELNLSSLELGDSALYFCASSVAGFKDTQYFGPGTRLTVL.

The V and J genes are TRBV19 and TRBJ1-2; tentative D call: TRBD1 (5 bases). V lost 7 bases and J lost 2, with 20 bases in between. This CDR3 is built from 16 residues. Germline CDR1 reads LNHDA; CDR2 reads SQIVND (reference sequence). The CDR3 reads CASTPRSGGDNYGYTF. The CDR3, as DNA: TGTGCCAGTACCCCCCGTTCGGGGGGGGACAACTATGGCTACACCTTC.

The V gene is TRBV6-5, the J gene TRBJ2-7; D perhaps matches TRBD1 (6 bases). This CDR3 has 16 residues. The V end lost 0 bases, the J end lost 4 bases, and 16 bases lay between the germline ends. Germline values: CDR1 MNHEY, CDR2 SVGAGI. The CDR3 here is CASSYSAQGKGYEQYF. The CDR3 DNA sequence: TGTGCCAGCAGTTACTCAGCCCAGGGGAAAGGGTACGAGCAGTACTTC.

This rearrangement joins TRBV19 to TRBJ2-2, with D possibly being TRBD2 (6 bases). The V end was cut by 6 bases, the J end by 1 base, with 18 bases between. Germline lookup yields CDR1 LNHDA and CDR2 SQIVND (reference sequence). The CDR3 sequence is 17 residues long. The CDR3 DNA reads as TGTGCCAGTAGCCTACTTTGGCGGGAATTGAACACCGGGGAGCTGTTTTTT. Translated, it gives CASSLLWRELNTGELFF.

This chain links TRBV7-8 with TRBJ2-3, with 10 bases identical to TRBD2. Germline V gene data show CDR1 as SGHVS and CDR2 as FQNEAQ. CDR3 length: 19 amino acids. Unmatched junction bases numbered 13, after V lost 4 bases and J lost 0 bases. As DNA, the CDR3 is TGTGCCAGCAGCTCCCGCGGGACTAGCGCGGGTGATAGCACAGATACGCAGTATTTT. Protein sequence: CASSSRGTSAGDSTDTQYF. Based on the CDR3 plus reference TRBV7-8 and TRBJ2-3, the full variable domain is GAGVSQSPRYKVAKRGQDVALRCDPISGHVSLFWYQQALGQGPEFLTYFQNEAQLDKSGLPSDRFFAERPEGSVSTLKIQRTQQEDSAVYLCASSSRGTSAGDSTDTQYFGPGTRLTVL.

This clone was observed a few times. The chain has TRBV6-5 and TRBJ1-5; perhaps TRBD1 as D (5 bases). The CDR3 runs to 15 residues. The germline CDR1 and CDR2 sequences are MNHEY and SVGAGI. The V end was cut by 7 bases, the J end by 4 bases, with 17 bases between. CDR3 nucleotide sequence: TGTGCCAGCAAAAGGTGGCTGGGGCCTAATCAGCCCCAGCATTTT. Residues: CASKRWLGPNQPQHF.

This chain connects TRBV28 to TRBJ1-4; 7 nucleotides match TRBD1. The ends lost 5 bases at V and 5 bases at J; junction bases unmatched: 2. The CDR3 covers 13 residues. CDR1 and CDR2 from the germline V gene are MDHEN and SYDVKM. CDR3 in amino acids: CASSGTVNEKLFF. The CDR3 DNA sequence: TGTGCCAGCAGTGGGACAGTCAATGAAAAACTGTTTTTT.

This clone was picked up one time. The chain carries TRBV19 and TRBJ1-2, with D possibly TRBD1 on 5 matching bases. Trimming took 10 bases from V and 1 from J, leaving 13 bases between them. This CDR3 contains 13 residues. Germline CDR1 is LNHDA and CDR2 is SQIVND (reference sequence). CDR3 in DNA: TGTGCCACCCGGGGGGACCTTAACTATGGCTACACCTTC. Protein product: CATRGDLNYGYTF.

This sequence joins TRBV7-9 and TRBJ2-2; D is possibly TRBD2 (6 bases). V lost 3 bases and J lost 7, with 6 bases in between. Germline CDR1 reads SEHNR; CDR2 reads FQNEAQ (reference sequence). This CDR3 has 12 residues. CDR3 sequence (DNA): TGTGCCAGCAGCTTCGGGGGCGGGGAGCTGTTTTTT. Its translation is CASSFGGGELFF.

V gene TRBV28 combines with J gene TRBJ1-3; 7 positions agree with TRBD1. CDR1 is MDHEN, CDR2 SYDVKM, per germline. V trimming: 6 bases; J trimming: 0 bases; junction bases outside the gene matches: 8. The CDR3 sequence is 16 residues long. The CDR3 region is CASSRKQGISGNTIYF. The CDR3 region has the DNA TGTGCCAGCAGCCGAAAACAGGGGATCTCTGGAAACACCATATATTTT.

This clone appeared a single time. CDR3 loop: CASSPAGAYTF. For the CDR3, the DNA is TGTGCCAGCAGCCCTGCCGGGGCCTACACCTTC. This chain links TRBV7-2 with TRBJ1-2; D may be TRBD1 (5 bases). This CDR3 comprises 11 residues. Germline V lookup: CDR1 SGHTA, CDR2 FQGNSA. V was trimmed by 5 bases and J by 10 bases, leaving 11 bases between them.

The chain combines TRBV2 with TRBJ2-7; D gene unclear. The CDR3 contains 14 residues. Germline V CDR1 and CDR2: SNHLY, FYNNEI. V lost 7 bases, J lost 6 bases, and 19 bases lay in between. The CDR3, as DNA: TGTGCCAGCAACAACCTAGATCCCTCCGGCGAGCAGTACTTC. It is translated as CASNNLDPSGEQYF.

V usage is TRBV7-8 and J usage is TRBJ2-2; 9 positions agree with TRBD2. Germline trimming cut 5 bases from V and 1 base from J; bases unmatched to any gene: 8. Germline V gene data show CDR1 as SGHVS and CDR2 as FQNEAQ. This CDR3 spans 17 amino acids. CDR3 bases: TGTGCCAGCAGCAACCGAGCGGGAGGCCGGAACACCGGGGAGCTGTTTTTT. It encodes CASSNRAGGRNTGELFF.

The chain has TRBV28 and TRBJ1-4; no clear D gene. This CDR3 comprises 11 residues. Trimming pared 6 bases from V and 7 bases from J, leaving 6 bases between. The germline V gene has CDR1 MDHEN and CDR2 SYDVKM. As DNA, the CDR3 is TGTGCCAGCAGCGGCAGTGAAAAACTGTTTTTT. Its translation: CASSGSEKLFF.

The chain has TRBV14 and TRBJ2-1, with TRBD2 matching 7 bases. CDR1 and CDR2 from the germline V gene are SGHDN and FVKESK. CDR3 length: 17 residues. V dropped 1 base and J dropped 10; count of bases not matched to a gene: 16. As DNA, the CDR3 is TGTGCCAGCAGCCAAGGTTTAGCAAGCGGGAATACGGGGGAGCAGTTCTTC. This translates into CASSQGLASGNTGEQFF.

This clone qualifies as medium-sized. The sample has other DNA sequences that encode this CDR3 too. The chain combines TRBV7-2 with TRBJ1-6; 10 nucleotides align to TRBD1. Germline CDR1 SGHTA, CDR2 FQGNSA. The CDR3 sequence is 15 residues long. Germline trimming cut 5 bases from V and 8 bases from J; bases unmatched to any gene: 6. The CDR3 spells CASSLGTGAYSPLHF. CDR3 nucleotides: TGTGCCAGCAGCCTAGGGACAGGGGCCTATTCACCCCTCCACTTT.

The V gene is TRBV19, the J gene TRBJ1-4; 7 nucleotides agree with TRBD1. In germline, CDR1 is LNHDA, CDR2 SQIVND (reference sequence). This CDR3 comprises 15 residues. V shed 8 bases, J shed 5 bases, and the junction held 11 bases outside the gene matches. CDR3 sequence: CASRTSGTENEKLFF. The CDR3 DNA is TGTGCCAGTCGCACTTCCGGGACAGAAAATGAAAAACTGTTTTTT.

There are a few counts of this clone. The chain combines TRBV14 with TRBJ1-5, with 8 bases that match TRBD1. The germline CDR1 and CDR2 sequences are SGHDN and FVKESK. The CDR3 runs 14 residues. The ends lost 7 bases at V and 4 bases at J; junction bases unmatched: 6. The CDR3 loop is CASITGTGNQPQHF. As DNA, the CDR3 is TGTGCCAGCATCACCGGGACAGGTAATCAGCCCCAGCATTTT.

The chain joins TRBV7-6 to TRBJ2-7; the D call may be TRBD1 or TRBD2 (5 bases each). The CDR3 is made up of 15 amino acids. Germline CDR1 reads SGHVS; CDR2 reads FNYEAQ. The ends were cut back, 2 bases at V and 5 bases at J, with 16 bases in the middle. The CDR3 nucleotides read TGTGCCAGCAGCTTATCCCAGCCGGGGACCCACGAGCAGTACTTC. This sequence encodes CASSLSQPGTHEQYF.

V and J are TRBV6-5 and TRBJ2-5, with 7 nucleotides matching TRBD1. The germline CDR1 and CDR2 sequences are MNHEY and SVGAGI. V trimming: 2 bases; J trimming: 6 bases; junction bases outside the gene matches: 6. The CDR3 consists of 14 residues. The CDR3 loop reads CASSYAGGRKTQYF. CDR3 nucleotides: TGTGCCAGCAGTTACGCAGGGGGTCGTAAGACCCAGTACTTC.

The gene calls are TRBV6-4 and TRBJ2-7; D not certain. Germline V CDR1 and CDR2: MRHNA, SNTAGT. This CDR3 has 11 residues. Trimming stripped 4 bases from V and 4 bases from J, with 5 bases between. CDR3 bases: TGTGCCAGCAGTGTGCGTTACGAGCAGTACTTC. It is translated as CASSVRYEQYF.

CDR3 DNA sequence: TGCAGCGTTCGCCCGACAGAGACCCAGTACTTC. Amino acid sequence: CSVRPTETQYF. This chain links TRBV29-1 with TRBJ2-5; D is unclear. V was pared by 5 bases and J by 4 bases, with 8 bases between. CDR3 length: 11 amino acids. Germline V gene sequence: CDR1 SQVTM, CDR2 ANQGSEA.